Each of the 17 T cell receptor beta chains below was sequenced from the same sample in a study of graft-versus-host responses after intestinal transplantation. These receptors have no known antigen. Profiling relied on immunoSEQ multiplex PCR, and the TCRdb table lists in-frame clones only, not all of them. This table has tens of thousands of clones, about 91% appearing once. The sequences come from unstimulated CD4+ T cells sorted from spleen or lymph node cells, collected before transplant. The source of these receptors is a human donor who was the organ donor for an intestinal transplant.

V usage is TRBV19 and J usage is TRBJ1-1; possible D gene TRBD1, 5 bases. V shed 7 bases and J shed 4 bases, with 19 bases lying between them. The CDR3 extends over 15 amino acids. Looked up from germline, CDR1 is LNHDA and CDR2 is SQIVND (reference sequence). The CDR3 protein is CASMSLTGGVTEAFF. CDR3 nucleotide sequence: TGTGCCAGTATGTCTCTCACCGGGGGGGTCACTGAAGCTTTCTTT.

The rearrangement joins TRBV9 to TRBJ2-2, with D uncertain. This CDR3 region has 12 residues. The germline CDR1 and CDR2 sequences are SGDLS and YYNGEE. V lost 0 bases and J lost 6, with 3 bases in between. CDR3 loop: CASSVGPGELFF. Written as DNA, the CDR3 is TGTGCCAGCAGCGTAGGGCCCGGGGAGCTGTTTTTT.

The chain combines TRBV28 with TRBJ2-7; D is unclear. The germline V gene encodes CDR1 MDHEN and CDR2 SYDVKM. V shed 5 bases and J shed 0 bases, with 14 bases lying between them. The CDR3 length is 15 residues. The CDR3 sequence is CASSPQQASSYEQYF. CDR3 DNA sequence: TGTGCCAGCAGTCCCCAGCAGGCGAGCTCCTACGAGCAGTACTTC.

V and J are TRBV4-1 and TRBJ2-5; D ambiguous. Germline-derived CDR1 and CDR2 are MGHRA and YSYEKL. V was clipped by 0 bases and J by 2 bases, with 10 bases between them. CDR3 length: 15 residues. In DNA, the CDR3 is TGCGCCAGCAGCCAAGATATAACATCTCAAGAGACCCAGTACTTC. Translating gives CASSQDITSQETQYF.

J is TRBJ2-1 and V is TRBV28; 11 bases map to TRBD2. CDR1 is MDHEN, CDR2 SYDVKM, per germline. The CDR3 is 16 amino acids. The trim removed 5 bases at V and 7 bases at J, leaving 10 bases unmatched. CDR3 DNA sequence: TGTGCCAGCAGTGACCCGGGACTAGCGGTTCAGAATGAGCAGTTCTTC. It translates to CASSDPGLAVQNEQFF.

V gene TRBV2 combines with J gene TRBJ1-5; no firm D call. CDR1 SNHLY and CDR2 FYNNEI come from the germline V gene. The CDR3 is 14 amino acids. V lost 3 bases and J lost 6, with 12 bases in between. The CDR3: CASSDPGRAQPQHF. DNA for the CDR3: TGTGCCAGCAGTGACCCGGGGAGGGCTCAGCCCCAGCATTTT.

This chain uses TRBV6-5 with TRBJ2-5, with 12 bases matching TRBD2. V lost 5 bases and J lost 5; bases outside the gene matches: 6. CDR3 size: 15 residues. CDR1 is MNHEY, CDR2 SVGAGI, per germline. CDR3 sequence reads: CASSQTSGGRETQYF. The CDR3 DNA reads TGTGCCAGCAGTCAGACTAGCGGGGGAAGGGAGACCCAGTACTTC.

This clone was observed once. This chain links TRBV29-1 with TRBJ2-2; D is uncertain. Germline values: CDR1 SQVTM, CDR2 ANQGSEA. The CDR3 extends over 11 amino acids. V dropped 2 bases and J dropped 5 bases, with 3 bases sitting between them. In DNA, the CDR3 is TGCAGCGTTGAACGGACCGGGGAGCTGTTTTTT. Amino acid sequence: CSVERTGELFF.

The chain recombines TRBV11-2 with TRBJ1-4; D not certain. The germline V gene has CDR1 SGHAT and CDR2 FQNNGV. V was cut by 3 bases and J by 7 bases, with 6 bases left in between. The CDR3 is made up of 12 amino acids. As DNA, the CDR3 is TGTGCCAGCAGCTTCTGGGCTGAAAAACTGTTTTTT. Amino acids: CASSFWAEKLFF.

The V and J genes are TRBV25-1 and TRBJ1-6, with D possibly TRBD1 on 6 matching bases. CDR3 length: 14 amino acids. Trimming removed 3 bases from V and 10 bases from J, with 13 bases in between. Germline loops: CDR1 MGHDK, CDR2 SYGVNS. The CDR3 DNA follows: TGTGCCAGCAGTGAGAATACAGGGTACTCACCCCTCCACTTT. Encoded protein: CASSENTGYSPLHF.

V and J are TRBV7-8 and TRBJ2-1; possibly TRBD2 for D (6 bases). V shed 1 base and J shed 2 bases, with 9 bases lying between them. The CDR3 is 15 residues long. Germline V CDR1 and CDR2: SGHVS, FQNEAQ. The CDR3 sequence: CASSLGGVPYNEQFF. Written as DNA, the CDR3 is TGTGCCAGCAGCTTAGGGGGGGTTCCCTACAATGAGCAGTTCTTC.

This chain connects TRBV30 to TRBJ2-3, with 8 nucleotides matching TRBD1. V was clipped by 0 bases and J by 4 bases; unmatched bases: 0. The CDR3 extends over 13 amino acids. In germline, CDR1 is GTSNPN, CDR2 SVGIG (reference sequence). The CDR3 bases are TGTGCCTGGAGTGTACAGGGGGCAGATACGCAGTATTTT. It specifies CAWSVQGADTQYF.

This rearrangement joins TRBV6-1 to TRBJ2-7; D might be TRBD2 (6 bases). The germline V gene has CDR1 MNHNS and CDR2 SASEGT. V was pared by 6 bases and J by 3 bases, with 15 bases between. The CDR3 is 14 amino acids. CDR3 sequence reads: CASRGPRGNYEQYF. The CDR3 DNA follows: TGTGCCAGCAGGGGCCCACGGGGGAACTACGAGCAGTACTTC.

The chain combines TRBV9 with TRBJ2-3, with TRBD2 as a possible D gene (6 bases). This CDR3 is built from 17 residues. The V gene's germline CDR1 is SGDLS and CDR2 YYNGEE. V dropped 4 bases and J dropped 5 bases, with 23 bases sitting between them. The CDR3 nucleotides are TGTGCCAGCAGCCCTAGAACCCGGACTACCCGTTTAGATACGCAGTATTTT. Encoded protein: CASSPRTRTTRLDTQYF.

V usage is TRBV28 and J usage is TRBJ2-7; 8 bases line up with TRBD2. V trimming: 7 bases; J trimming: 5 bases; junction bases outside the gene matches: 10. CDR3 length: 14 residues. Germline-derived CDR1 and CDR2 are MDHEN and SYDVKM. The DNA for the CDR3 is TGTGCCAGCACCCTAAGCGGGAGCATAGACGAGCAGTACTTC. It codes for CASTLSGSIDEQYF.

The chain combines TRBV25-1 with TRBJ2-2, with 12 bases that match TRBD2. V was clipped by 4 bases and J by 4 bases; unmatched bases: 7. The CDR3 covers 17 residues. CDR1 and CDR2 (germline): MGHDK, SYGVNS. Here the CDR3 reads CASSVASGRAGTGELFF. The CDR3 DNA reads TGTGCCAGCAGTGTCGCTAGCGGGAGGGCTGGCACCGGGGAGCTGTTTTTT.

Here the CDR3 DNA reads TGTGCCTGGAGTGTAGGGAGCGCATCCGGGGAGCTGTTTTTT. Translated, it gives CAWSVGSASGELFF. This chain joins TRBV30 and TRBJ2-2; the D gene is possibly TRBD2 (5 bases). V shed 0 bases and J shed 6 bases, with 11 bases lying between them. The length of the CDR3 is 14 residues. CDR1 and CDR2 (germline): GTSNPN, SVGIG (reference sequence).